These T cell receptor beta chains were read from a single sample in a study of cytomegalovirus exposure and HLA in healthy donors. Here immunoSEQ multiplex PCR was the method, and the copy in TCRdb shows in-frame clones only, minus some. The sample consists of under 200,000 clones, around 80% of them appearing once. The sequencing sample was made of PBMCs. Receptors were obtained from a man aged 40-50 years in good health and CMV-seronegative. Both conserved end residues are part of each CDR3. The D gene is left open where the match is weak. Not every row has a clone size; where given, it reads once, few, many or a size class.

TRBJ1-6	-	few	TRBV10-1	CASSAGRESNSPLHF	TGCGCCAGCAGCGCCGGACGGGAGAGTAATTCACCCCTCCACTTT
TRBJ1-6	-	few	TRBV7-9	CASSFGGSSYNSPLHF	TGTGCCAGCAGCTTTGGGGGCTCGTCCTATAATTCACCCCTCCACTTT
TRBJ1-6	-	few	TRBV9	CASSVGGRGTHNSPLHF	TGTGCCAGCAGCGTAGGGGGGCGGGGGACCCATAATTCACCCCTCCACTTT
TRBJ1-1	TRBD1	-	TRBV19	CASSRTGRDTEAFF	TGTGCCAGTAGTAGGACAGGGAGGGACACTGAAGCTTTCTTT
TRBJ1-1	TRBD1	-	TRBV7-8	CASTRDRETEAFF	TGTGCCAGCACCCGGGACAGGGAAACTGAAGCTTTCTTT
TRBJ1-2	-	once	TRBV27	CASSWGGSNYGYTF	TGTGCCAGCAGTTGGGGGGGATCTAACTATGGCTACACCTTC
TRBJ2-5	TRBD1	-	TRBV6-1	CASSRDRGLETQYF	TGTGCCAGCAGTAGGGACAGGGGGTTAGAGACCCAGTACTTC
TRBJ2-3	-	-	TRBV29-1	CSVPDSQDTDTQYF	TGCAGCGTTCCTGACAGTCAAGACACAGATACGCAGTATTTT
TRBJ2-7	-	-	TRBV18	CASSASSGVYEQYF	TGTGCCAGCTCGGCCAGTTCAGGGGTGTACGAGCAGTACTTC
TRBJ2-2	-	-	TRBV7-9	CASSLAGPNTGELFF	TGTGCCAGCAGCTTAGCCGGTCCTAACACCGGGGAGCTGTTTTTT
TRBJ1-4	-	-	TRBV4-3	CASSPRGYNEKLFF	TGCGCCAGCAGCCCACGGGGGTATAATGAAAAACTGTTTTTT
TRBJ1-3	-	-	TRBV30	CAWRTTGWNTIYF	TGTGCCTGGAGGACGACAGGATGGAACACCATATATTTT
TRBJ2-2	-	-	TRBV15	CATSREQNTGELFF	TGTGCCACCAGCAGAGAACAAAACACCGGGGAGCTGTTTTTT
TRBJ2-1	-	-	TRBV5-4	CASSFDQGYEQFF	TGTGCCAGCAGCTTCGACCAGGGTTATGAGCAGTTCTTC
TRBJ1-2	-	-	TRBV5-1	CASSIAGSANYGYTF	TGCGCCAGCAGCATTGCGGGGAGTGCTAACTATGGCTACACCTTC
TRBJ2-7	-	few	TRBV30	CAWSWGTFEEQYF	TGTGCCTGGAGTTGGGGGACTTTCGAGGAGCAGTACTTC
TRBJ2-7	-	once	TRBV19	CASSTPGRPGAYEQYF	TGTGCCAGTAGTACCCCGGGACGCCCGGGAGCCTACGAGCAGTACTTC
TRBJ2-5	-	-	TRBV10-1	CASSDWGQETQYF	TGCGCCAGCAGTGATTGGGGCCAGGAGACCCAGTACTTC
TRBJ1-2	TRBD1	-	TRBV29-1	CSVMGQGAIGYTF	TGCAGCGTAATGGGACAGGGGGCAATTGGCTACACCTTC
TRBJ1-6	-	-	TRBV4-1	CASSQGGGGGNSPLHF	TGCGCCAGCAGCCAAGGGGGCGGGGGGGGGAATTCACCCCTCCACTTT
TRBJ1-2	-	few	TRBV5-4	CASSFGEGYGYTF	TGTGCCAGCAGCTTTGGGGAGGGCTATGGCTACACCTTC
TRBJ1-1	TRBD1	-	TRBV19	CASLDRESTEAFF	TGTGCCAGCCTGGACAGGGAGAGCACTGAAGCTTTCTTT
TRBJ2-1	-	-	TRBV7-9	CASSPYNEQFF	TGTGCCAGCAGCCCTTACAATGAGCAGTTCTTC
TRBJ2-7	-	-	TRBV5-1	CASSSDWSTSDYEQYF	TGCGCCAGCAGCTCGGACTGGTCGACGAGCGACTACGAGCAGTACTTC
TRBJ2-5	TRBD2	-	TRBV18	CASSPETSFQETQYF	TGTGCCAGCTCTCCGGAGACTAGCTTCCAAGAGACCCAGTACTTC
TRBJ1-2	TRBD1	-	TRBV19	CASSDRVNGYTF	TGTGCCAGTAGTGACAGGGTTAATGGCTACACCTTC
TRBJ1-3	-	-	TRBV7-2	CASSLLLALGNTIYF	TGTGCCAGCAGCTTACTCCTTGCGTTAGGAAACACCATATATTTT
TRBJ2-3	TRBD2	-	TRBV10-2	CASSPREGVGDTQYF	TGCGCCAGCAGTCCCCGGGAGGGGGTAGGGGATACGCAGTATTTT
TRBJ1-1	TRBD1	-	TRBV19	CASRGPGQGAPEAFF	TGTGCCAGTAGGGGACCGGGACAGGGGGCACCTGAAGCTTTCTTT
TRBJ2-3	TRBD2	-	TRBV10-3	CAISRLAGELATQYF	TGTGCCATCAGTCGACTAGCGGGGGAACTGGCTACGCAGTATTTT
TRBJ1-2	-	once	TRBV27	CASRTSGVPGVYGYTF	TGTGCCAGCAGGACCTCAGGGGTACCTGGGGTTTATGGCTACACCTTC
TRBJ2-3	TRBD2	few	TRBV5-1	CASNGRGADSSTDTQYF	TGCGCCAGCAACGGGCGGGGGGCAGATTCTAGCACAGATACGCAGTATTTT
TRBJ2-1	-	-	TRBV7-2	CASSSAGGLYNEQFF	TGTGCCAGCAGCTCAGCGGGTGGGCTTTACAATGAGCAGTTCTTC
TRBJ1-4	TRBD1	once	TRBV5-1	CASSRDRVNEKLFF	TGCGCCAGCAGTAGGGACAGGGTAAATGAAAAACTGTTTTTT
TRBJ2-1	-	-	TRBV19	CASSPLDLSSYNEQFF	TGTGCCAGTAGTCCTCTAGACCTAAGCTCCTACAATGAGCAGTTCTTC
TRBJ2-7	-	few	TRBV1	CTTTRGNPKTSYEQYF	TGCACCACCACGAGGGGGAACCCAAAAACCTCCTACGAGCAGTACTTC
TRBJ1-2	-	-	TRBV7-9	CASSLVDGYTF	TGTGCCAGCAGCTTAGTAGATGGCTACACCTTC
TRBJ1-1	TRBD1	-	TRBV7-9	CASMGTVGTEAFF	TGTGCCAGCATGGGGACAGTCGGAACTGAAGCTTTCTTT
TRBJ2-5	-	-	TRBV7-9	CASSLAHRPGSPETQYF	TGTGCCAGCAGCTTAGCGCATCGCCCAGGTTCTCCAGAGACCCAGTACTTC
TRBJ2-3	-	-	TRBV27	CASRSGTPPFGTQYF	TGTGCCAGCAGATCCGGGACACCTCCTTTCGGCACGCAGTATTTT
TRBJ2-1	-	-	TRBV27	CASSLRDSRNEQFF	TGTGCCAGCAGTCTCCGGGACTCTAGAAATGAGCAGTTCTTC
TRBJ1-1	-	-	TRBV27	CASSLLPGGEAFF	TGTGCCAGCAGTTTATTACCGGGTGGTGAAGCTTTCTTT
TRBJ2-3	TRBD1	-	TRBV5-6	CASSSGTVDTQYF	TGTGCCAGCAGCTCAGGGACAGTAGATACGCAGTATTTT
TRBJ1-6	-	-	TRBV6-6	CASRPDRGPLHF	TGTGCCAGCAGGCCCGATCGAGGACCCCTCCACTTT
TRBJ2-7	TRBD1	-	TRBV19	CASSEQGASYEQYF	TGTGCCAGTAGTGAACAGGGGGCGTCCTACGAGCAGTACTTC
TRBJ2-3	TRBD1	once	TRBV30	CAWSGGQGTSTDTQYF	TGTGCCTGGAGTGGGGGACAGGGCACTAGCACAGATACGCAGTATTTT
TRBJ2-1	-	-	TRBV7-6	CASSSSYEQFF	TGTGCCAGCAGCTCCTCTTATGAGCAGTTCTTC
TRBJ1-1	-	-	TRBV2	CASRQSHNTEAFF	TGTGCCAGCAGACAGAGCCATAACACTGAAGCTTTCTTT
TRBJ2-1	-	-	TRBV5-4	CASSGIQGNEQFF	TGTGCCAGCAGCGGAATACAGGGTAATGAGCAGTTCTTC
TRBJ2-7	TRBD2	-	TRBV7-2	CASSPGPRGGDEQYF	TGTGCCAGCAGCCCTGGACCTCGCGGGGGGGACGAGCAGTACTTC
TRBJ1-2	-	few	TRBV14	CASSQTYSDGEGGYTF	TGTGCCAGCAGCCAAACTTATTCGGACGGGGAAGGGGGCTACACCTTC
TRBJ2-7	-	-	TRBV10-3	CAISRDSGYEQYF	TGTGCCATCAGCCGAGACTCAGGGTACGAGCAGTACTTC
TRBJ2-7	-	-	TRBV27	CASSLGRGSYEQYF	TGTGCCAGCAGTTTAGGACGGGGGTCCTACGAGCAGTACTTC